The next 17 T cell receptor beta chains were all read from a single sample in a study of blood T cell repertoires in COVID-19. The method was immunoSEQ multiplex PCR; TCRdb's version includes in-frame clones alone and lacks a portion of them. In the table there are more than 100,000 clones, about four fifths of which are singletons. The material sequenced was peripheral blood. The receptors originated from a woman between 50 and 59 years old with acute or convalescent COVID-19.

The chain has TRBV19 and TRBJ2-2, with TRBD1 matching over 8 bases. Germline V gene sequence: CDR1 LNHDA, CDR2 SQIVND (reference sequence). Trimming at V came to 7 bases and at J to 6 bases, leaving 4 bases not matched to a gene. The CDR3 loop spans 13 amino acids. CDR3 amino acids: CASISRGPGELFF. CDR3 nucleotide sequence: TGTGCCAGTATCTCCAGGGGGCCCGGGGAGCTGTTTTTT.

This clone was seen more than once but under ten times. This chain uses TRBV19 with TRBJ2-1; 8 bases are a match to TRBD2. The CDR3 has 15 residues. V lost 5 bases to trimming and J lost 0 bases; unmatched junction nucleotides: 3. In germline, CDR1 is LNHDA, CDR2 SQIVND (reference sequence). The DNA for the CDR3 is TGTGCCAGTAGTGTAGCGGGGAACTCCTACAATGAGCAGTTCTTC. This gives the protein CASSVAGNSYNEQFF.

The chain carries TRBV18 and TRBJ2-1, with 9 nucleotides matching TRBD1. The germline gives CDR1 KGHSH, CDR2 LQKENI. This CDR3 is built from 14 residues. J gave up 8 bases and V 3 bases, and 5 bases lay outside the gene matches. The CDR3 loop is CASSPSGTGYEQFF. DNA of the CDR3: TGTGCCAGCTCACCCTCCGGGACAGGGTATGAGCAGTTCTTC.

J is TRBJ2-3 and V is TRBV2; 8 bases are a match to TRBD2. This CDR3 is built from 19 residues. Germline V gives CDR1 SNHLY, CDR2 FYNNEI. V was pared by 6 bases and J by 0 bases, with 17 bases of the junction left unmatched. CDR3 sequence (DNA): TGTGCCAGCAGCAACCGGGGGGGCTCTCGCAATCCTAGCACAGATACGCAGTATTTT. Its translation is CASSNRGGSRNPSTDTQYF.

The chain is built from TRBV6-5 and TRBJ1-2; possibly TRBD1 for D (6 bases). The germline V gene has CDR1 MNHEY and CDR2 SVGAGI. V was pared by 4 bases and J by 6 bases, with 18 bases between. The CDR3 runs 15 residues. The CDR3 region has the DNA TGTGCCAGCAGTTTCGGACAGACAGTAACTAATGGCTACACCTTC. The encoded protein is CASSFGQTVTNGYTF.

This CDR3 reads CASSLAGQGGCSNQPQHF. The CDR3 DNA is TGTGCCAGCAGCTTAGCGGGCCAGGGAGGATGCAGCAATCAGCCCCAGCATTTT. The rearrangement uses TRBV7-9 and TRBJ1-5, with TRBD1 as a possible D gene (5 bases). The CDR3 spans 18 residues. V was cut by 0 bases and J by 1 base, with 16 bases left in between. Germline V lookup: CDR1 SEHNR, CDR2 FQNEAQ (reference sequence).

As for this clone: The sample contains more than one DNA sequence encoding this CDR3. The rearrangement joins TRBV30 to TRBJ1-4, with a weak D call TRBD1 (6 bases). V was clipped by 0 bases and J by 0 bases, with 8 bases between them. Germline loops: CDR1 GTSNPN, CDR2 SVGIG (reference sequence). CDR3 length: 15 amino acids. The CDR3 is CAWSVQGTTNEKLFF. In DNA form, the CDR3 reads TGTGCCTGGAGTGTACAGGGCACAACTAATGAAAAACTGTTTTTT.

As regards this clone: This same CDR3 is encoded by further DNA sequences in the sample. J is TRBJ1-2 and V is TRBV10-2; weak D call: TRBD1 (5 bases). The length of the CDR3 is 13 residues. Germline assignment: CDR1 WSHSY and CDR2 SAAADI. V was clipped by 4 bases and J by 3 bases, with 9 bases between them. CDR3: CASSGGRDYGYTF. The CDR3 coding sequence is TGCGCCAGCAGTGGTGGCAGGGACTATGGCTACACCTTC.

The rearrangement joins TRBV5-1 to TRBJ1-3; 7 nucleotides align to TRBD1. V lost 0 bases to trimming and J lost 0 bases; unmatched junction nucleotides: 6. The CDR3 length is 17 residues. Germline CDR1 and CDR2: SGHRS and YFSETQ. DNA of the CDR3: TGCGCCAGCAGCTTGGGGGGGACAGCGAGCTCTGGAAACACCATATATTTT. Its translation: CASSLGGTASSGNTIYF.

The chain uses TRBV7-8 and TRBJ1-1; 7 bases align to TRBD1. Trimming cost V 3 bases and J 0 bases; bases outside gene matches: 7. Germline assignment: CDR1 SGHVS and CDR2 FQNEAQ. The CDR3 is 16 residues long. DNA of the CDR3: TGTGCCAGCAGCTTTCTTGCAGGGGGTCTGAACACTGAAGCTTTCTTT. Translation: CASSFLAGGLNTEAFF.

V and J are TRBV2 and TRBJ2-1, with TRBD1 matching 8 bases. Germline CDR1 and CDR2: SNHLY and FYNNEI. The CDR3 loop spans 16 amino acids. V lost 4 bases to trimming and J lost 4 bases; unmatched junction nucleotides: 9. The CDR3 region is CASSGGRDRTYNEQFF. The CDR3 DNA sequence: TGTGCCAGCAGTGGGGGTCGGGACAGGACTTACAATGAGCAGTTCTTC.

Here the CDR3 reads CASSVSGDGYEQYF. The DNA of the CDR3 is TGTGCCAGCAGCGTAAGCGGGGATGGCTACGAGCAGTACTTC. The chain uses TRBV9 and TRBJ2-7; TRBD2 matches 7 bases. CDR1 and CDR2 (germline): SGDLS, YYNGEE. Trimming at V came to 1 base and at J to 3 bases, leaving 4 bases not matched to a gene. This CDR3 has 14 amino acids.

The J gene is TRBJ1-6, the V gene TRBV3-1 (or the pseudogene TRBV3-2); D unresolved. The CDR3 is 13 amino acids. The germline V and J ends were trimmed by 1 base and 7 bases, with 5 bases remaining between them. Per the germline V gene, CDR1 is LGHDT and CDR2 is YNNKEL (reference sequence). This CDR3 reads CASSQVKNSPLHF. Written as DNA, the CDR3 is TGTGCCAGCAGCCAAGTAAAAAATTCACCCCTCCACTTT.

This clone was seen a single time. The chain links TRBV12-3 or TRBV12-4 to TRBJ1-2; D not certain. There are 13 residues in the CDR3. Trimming cost V 8 bases and J 7 bases, with 17 bases left between them. CDR3 coding DNA: TGTGCCAGCCCCAACCGGGGAGGCCGTGGCTACACCTTC. This gives the protein CASPNRGGRGYTF.

This rearrangement joins TRBV10-3 to TRBJ1-2; 9 nucleotides agree with TRBD1. The CDR3 loop spans 14 amino acids. Germline V gene data show CDR1 as ENHRY and CDR2 as SYGVKD. The V gene end was trimmed by 3 bases and the J gene end by 4 bases; junction bases not matched to a gene: 3. This chain's CDR3 is CAISEDRGSYGYTF. The CDR3, as DNA: TGTGCCATCAGTGAAGACAGGGGGAGCTATGGCTACACCTTC.

The rearrangement uses TRBV18 and TRBJ1-2; D possibly corresponds to TRBD1 (5 bases). Trimming took off 2 bases at V and 2 bases at J, with 18 bases between the two ends. This CDR3 is 17 amino acids long. In germline, CDR1 is KGHSH, CDR2 LQKENI. CDR3 sequence: CASSPAQVPGQNYGYTF. The CDR3 DNA follows: TGTGCCAGCTCACCAGCGCAAGTACCAGGGCAGAACTATGGCTACACCTTC. The variable domain in full, with the rest retrieved from reference TRBV18 and TRBJ1-2, is NAGVMQNPRHLVRRRGQEARLRCSPMKGHSHVYWYRQLPEEGLKFMVYLQKENIIDESGMPKERFSAEFPKEGPSILRIQQVVRGDSAAYFCASSPAQVPGQNYGYTFGSGTRLTVV.

The chain carries TRBV2 and TRBJ1-1, with 7 bases matching TRBD1. With V trimmed by 8 bases and J by 4 bases, 7 bases remained unmatched. The germline V gene has CDR1 SNHLY and CDR2 FYNNEI. The CDR3 is 13 amino acids. The CDR3 protein is CASHKTGPTEAFF. CDR3 nucleotide sequence: TGTGCCAGCCACAAGACAGGGCCCACTGAAGCTTTCTTT. Supplemented by reference TRBV2 and TRBJ1-1, the full variable domain reads EPEVTQTPSHQVTQMGQEVILRCVPISNHLYFYWYRQILGQKVEFLVSFYNNEISEKSEIFDDQFSVERPDGSNFTLKIRSTKLEDSAMYFCASHKTGPTEAFFGQGTRLTVV.